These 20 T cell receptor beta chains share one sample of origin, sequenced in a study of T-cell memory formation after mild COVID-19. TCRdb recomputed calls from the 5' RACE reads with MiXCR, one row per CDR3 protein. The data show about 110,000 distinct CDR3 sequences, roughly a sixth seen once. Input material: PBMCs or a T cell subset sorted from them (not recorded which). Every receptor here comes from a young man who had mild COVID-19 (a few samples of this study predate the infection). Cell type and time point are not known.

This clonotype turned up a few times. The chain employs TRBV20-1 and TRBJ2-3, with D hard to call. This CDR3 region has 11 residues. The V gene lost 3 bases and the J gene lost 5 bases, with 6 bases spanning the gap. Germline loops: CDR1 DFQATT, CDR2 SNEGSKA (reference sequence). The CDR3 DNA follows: TGCAGTGCTAGGGCACAAGATACGCAGTATTTT. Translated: CSARAQDTQYF.

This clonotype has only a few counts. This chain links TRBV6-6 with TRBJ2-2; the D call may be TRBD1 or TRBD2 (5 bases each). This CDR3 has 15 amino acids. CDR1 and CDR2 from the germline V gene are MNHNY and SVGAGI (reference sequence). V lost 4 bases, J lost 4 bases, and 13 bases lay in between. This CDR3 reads CASSSQGGGTGELFF. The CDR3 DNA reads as TGTGCCAGCAGTTCCCAGGGTGGGGGCACCGGGGAGCTGTTTTTT.

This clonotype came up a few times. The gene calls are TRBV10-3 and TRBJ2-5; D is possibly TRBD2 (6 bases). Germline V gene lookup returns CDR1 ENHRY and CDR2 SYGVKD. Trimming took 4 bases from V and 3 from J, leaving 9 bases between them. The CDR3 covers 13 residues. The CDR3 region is CAISGGGEETQYF. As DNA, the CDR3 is TGTGCCATCAGTGGGGGCGGGGAAGAGACCCAGTACTTC.

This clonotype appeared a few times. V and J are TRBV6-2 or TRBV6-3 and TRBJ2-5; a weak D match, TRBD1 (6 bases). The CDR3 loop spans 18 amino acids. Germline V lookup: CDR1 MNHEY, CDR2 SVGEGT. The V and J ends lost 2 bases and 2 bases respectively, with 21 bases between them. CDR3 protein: CASSYPRDTPLGQETQYF. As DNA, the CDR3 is TGTGCCAGCAGTTACCCACGGGACACCCCCCTGGGACAAGAGACCCAGTACTTC.

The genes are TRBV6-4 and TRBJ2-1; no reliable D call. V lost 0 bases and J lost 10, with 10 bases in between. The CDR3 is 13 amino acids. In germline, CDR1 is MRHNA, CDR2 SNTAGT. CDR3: CASSDSGVGEQFF. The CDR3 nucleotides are TGTGCCAGCAGTGACTCTGGGGTGGGGGAGCAGTTCTTC.

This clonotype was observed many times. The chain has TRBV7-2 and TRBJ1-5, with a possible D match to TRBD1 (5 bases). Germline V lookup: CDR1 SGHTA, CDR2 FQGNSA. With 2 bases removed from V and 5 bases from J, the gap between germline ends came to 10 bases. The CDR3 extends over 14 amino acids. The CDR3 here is CASSLYGADQPQHF. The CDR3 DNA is TGTGCCAGCAGCTTATACGGGGCGGATCAGCCCCAGCATTTT.

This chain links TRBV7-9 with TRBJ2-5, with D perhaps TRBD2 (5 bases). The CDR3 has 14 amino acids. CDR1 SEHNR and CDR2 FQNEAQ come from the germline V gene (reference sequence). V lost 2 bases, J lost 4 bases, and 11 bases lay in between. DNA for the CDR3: TGTGCCAGCAGCTTAAACGGGGATGGAGAGACCCAGTACTTC. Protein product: CASSLNGDGETQYF.

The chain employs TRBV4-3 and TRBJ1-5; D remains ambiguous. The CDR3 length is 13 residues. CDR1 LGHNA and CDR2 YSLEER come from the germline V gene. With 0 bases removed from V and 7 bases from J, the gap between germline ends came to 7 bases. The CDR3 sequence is CASSQDQWQPQHF. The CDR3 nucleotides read TGCGCCAGCAGCCAAGATCAGTGGCAGCCCCAGCATTTT.

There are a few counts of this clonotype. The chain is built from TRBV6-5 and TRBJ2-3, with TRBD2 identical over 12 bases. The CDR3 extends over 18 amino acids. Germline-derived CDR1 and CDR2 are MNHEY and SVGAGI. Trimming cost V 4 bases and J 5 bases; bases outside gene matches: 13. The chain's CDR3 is CASSFGTSGPLELDTQYF. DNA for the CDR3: TGTGCCAGCAGTTTCGGGACTAGCGGGCCCCTGGAGCTAGATACGCAGTATTTT.

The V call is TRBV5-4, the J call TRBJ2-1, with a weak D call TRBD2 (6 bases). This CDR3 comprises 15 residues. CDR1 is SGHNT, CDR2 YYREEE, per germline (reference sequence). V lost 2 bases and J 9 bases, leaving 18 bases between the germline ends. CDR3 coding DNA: TGTGCCAGCAGCTTACCGGGACTCCAGCGAGTTGAGCAGTTCTTC. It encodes CASSLPGLQRVEQFF. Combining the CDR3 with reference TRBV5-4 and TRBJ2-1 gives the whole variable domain ETGVTQSPTHLIKTRGQQVTLRCSSQSGHNTVSWYQQALGQGPQFIFQYYREEENGRGNFPPRFSGLQFPNYSSELNVNALELDDSALYLCASSLPGLQRVEQFFGPGTRLTVL.

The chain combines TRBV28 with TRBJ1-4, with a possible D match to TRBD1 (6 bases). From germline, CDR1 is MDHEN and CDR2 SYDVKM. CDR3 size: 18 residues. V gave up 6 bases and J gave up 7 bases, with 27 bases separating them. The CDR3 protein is CASRTRGHLRRDGEKLFF. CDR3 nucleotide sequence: TGTGCCAGCAGAACTAGGGGACACCTCCGGCGAGATGGTGAAAAACTGTTTTTT.

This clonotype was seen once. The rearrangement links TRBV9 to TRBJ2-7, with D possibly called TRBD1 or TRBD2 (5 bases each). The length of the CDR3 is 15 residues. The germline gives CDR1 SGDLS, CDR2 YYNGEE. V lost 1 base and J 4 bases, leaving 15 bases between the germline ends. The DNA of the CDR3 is TGTGCCAGCAGCGTAAACCCGCTGGGGGAGTACGAGCAGTACTTC. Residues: CASSVNPLGEYEQYF.

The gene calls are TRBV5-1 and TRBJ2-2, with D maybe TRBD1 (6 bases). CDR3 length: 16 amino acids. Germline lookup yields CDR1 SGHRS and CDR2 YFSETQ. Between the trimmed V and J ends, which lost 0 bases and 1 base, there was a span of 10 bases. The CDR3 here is CASSLVQGLNTGELFF. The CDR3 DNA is TGCGCCAGCAGCTTGGTCCAGGGGCTGAACACCGGGGAGCTGTTTTTT.

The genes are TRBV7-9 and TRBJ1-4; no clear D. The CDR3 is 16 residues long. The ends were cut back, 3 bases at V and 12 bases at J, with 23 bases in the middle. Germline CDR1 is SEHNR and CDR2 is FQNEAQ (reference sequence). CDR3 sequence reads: CASSFPSAQEDGELFF. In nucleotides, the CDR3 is TGTGCCAGCAGCTTTCCCTCGGCGCAGGAAGACGGGGAACTGTTTTTT.

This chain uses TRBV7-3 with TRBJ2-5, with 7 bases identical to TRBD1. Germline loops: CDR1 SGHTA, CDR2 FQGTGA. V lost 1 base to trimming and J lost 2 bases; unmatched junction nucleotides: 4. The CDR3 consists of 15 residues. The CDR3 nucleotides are TGTGCCAGCAGCTTAAGGGAACAGGGGCAAGAGACCCAGTACTTC. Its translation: CASSLREQGQETQYF. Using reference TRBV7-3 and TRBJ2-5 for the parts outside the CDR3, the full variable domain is GAGVSQTPSNKVTEKGKYVELRCDPISGHTALYWYRQSLGQGPEFLIYFQGTGAADDSGLPNDRFFAVRPEGSVSTLKIQRTERGDSAVYLCASSLREQGQETQYFGPGTRLLVL.

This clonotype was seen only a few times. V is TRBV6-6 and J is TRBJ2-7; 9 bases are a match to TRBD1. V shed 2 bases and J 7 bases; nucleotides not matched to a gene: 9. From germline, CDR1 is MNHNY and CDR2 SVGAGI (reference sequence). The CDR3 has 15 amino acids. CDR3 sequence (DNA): TGTGCCAGCAGTTACACCGGGACAGGGAATGGGGAGCAGTACGTC. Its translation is CASSYTGTGNGEQYV.

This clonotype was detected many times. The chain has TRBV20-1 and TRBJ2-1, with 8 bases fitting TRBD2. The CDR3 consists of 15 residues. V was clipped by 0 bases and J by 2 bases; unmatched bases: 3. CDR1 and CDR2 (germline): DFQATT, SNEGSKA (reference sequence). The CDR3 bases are TGCAGTGCTAGAGATGAGCGGGAGACCTACAATGAGCAGTTCTTC. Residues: CSARDERETYNEQFF.

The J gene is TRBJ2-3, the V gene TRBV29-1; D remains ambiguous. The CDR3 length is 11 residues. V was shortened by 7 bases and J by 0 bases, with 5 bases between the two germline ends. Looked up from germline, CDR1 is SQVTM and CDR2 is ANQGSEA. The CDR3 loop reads CSAISTDTQYF. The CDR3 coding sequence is TGCAGCGCAATTAGCACAGATACGCAGTATTTT.

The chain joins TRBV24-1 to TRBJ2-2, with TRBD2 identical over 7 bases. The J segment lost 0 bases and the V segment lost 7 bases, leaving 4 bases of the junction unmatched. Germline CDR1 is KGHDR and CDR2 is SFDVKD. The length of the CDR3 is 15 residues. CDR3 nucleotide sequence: TGTGCCACCAGGACCGGGACTACGAACACCGGGGAGCTGTTTTTT. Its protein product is CATRTGTTNTGELFF.

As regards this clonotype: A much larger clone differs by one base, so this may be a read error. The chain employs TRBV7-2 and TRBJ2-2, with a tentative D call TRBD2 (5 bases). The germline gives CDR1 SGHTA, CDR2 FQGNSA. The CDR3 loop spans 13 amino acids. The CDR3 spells CDSSFSVVGELFF. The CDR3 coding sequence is TGTGACAGCAGCTTTAGCGTTGTCGGGGAGCTGTTTTTT.